This T cell receptor beta chain came from a study of blood T cell repertoires in COVID-19. Libraries were prepared by immunoSEQ multiplex PCR; TCRdb keeps only in-frame clonotypes and omits some of them. The sample contains about 30,000 clones, approximately 80% of which appear only once. V lost 3 bases and J 3 bases, leaving 6 bases between the germline ends. CDR3 length: 13 amino acids. Germline V CDR1 and CDR2: SGHRS, YFSETQ. V and J are TRBV5-1 and TRBJ1-4, with D possibly TRBD1 on 5 matching bases. The sequenced sample was peripheral blood. The source of this sequence is a man older than 75 with acute or convalescent COVID-19. The CDR3 reads CASSSGPNEKLFF. As DNA, the CDR3 is TGCGCCAGCAGCTCAGGGCCTAATGAAAAACTGTTTTTT. The whole variable domain, filled in from reference TRBV5-1 and TRBJ1-4, reads KAGVTQTPRYLIKTRGQQVTLSCSPISGHRSVSWYQQTPGQGLQFLFEYFSETQRNKGNFPGRFSGRQFSNSRSEMNVSTLELGDSALYLCASSSGPNEKLFFGSGTQLSVL.